A selection of T cell receptor beta chains follows, all from one sample in a study of shared clonotypes between healthy human individuals. Using immunoSEQ multiplex PCR, the repertoire was profiled, and TCRdb retains in-frame clones only, with some absent. The repertoire holds roughly 2,000,000 clones, with 85% to 95% as singletons. The source material was naive CD8+ T cells sorted from blood. These receptors were obtained from a man aged 18 to 30 in good health. The CDR3 runs from the conserved cysteine through the conserved F or W.

v_gene,len,CDR3aa
TRBV6-1,13,CASTLDNQETQYF
TRBV27,15,CASSHRTPTYNEQFF
TRBV7-9,15,CASSLVRGPNTEAFF
TRBV7-9,14,CASSTGQRSYGYTF
TRBV4-1,15,CASSLKSEGTYEQYF
TRBV6-1,13,CASSEGGPYEQYF
TRBV28,15,CASSLLQGSNQPQHF
TRBV5-6,13,CASSLGGPYEQYF
TRBV30,13,CAWRALGSGEQYF
TRBV5-4,14,CASSFGGVGGEQYF
TRBV10-3,17,CAISGPGGASLNTEAFF
TRBV19,14,CASSRSGVSYEQYF
TRBV7-6,17,CASSLEISQAAQVEQYF
TRBV6-1,13,CASTPGYYNEQFF
TRBV7-9,13,CAWGVITNTEAFF
TRBV5-6,16,CASSLDGTRYQETQYF
TRBV6-5,15,CASSFFTGGYTEAFF
TRBV28,16,CASSFPPAGETYEQYF
TRBV7-9,14,CASSSLHQNTEAFF
TRBV6-1,14,CASSELGVTDTQYF
TRBV5-1,14,CASRYTGEVNEQYF
TRBV5-6,15,CASSGTVATNEKLFF
TRBV19,16,CASRPEGEGLLNEQFF
TRBV19,14,CASRRADFYNEQFF
TRBV18,16,CASSPGLAGIYNEQFF
TRBV7-9,12,CASSATSAEQFF
TRBV10-3,12,CAISEPELLKYF
TRBV19,15,CASSIPRGGGHGYTF
TRBV25-1,14,CASSEYTVTGELFF
TRBV4-1,16,CASSQAGGLKSGELFF
TRBV28,16,CASSFYTGTSTDTQYF
TRBV19,14,CASSIGQEINGYTF
TRBV4-1,13,CASSQDGRETQYF